The source of this T cell receptor (beta chain) is a study of T cell repertoires in cytomegalovirus infection. Study details: Well-studied HLA-B-restricted epitopes and recently identified HLA-C-restricted epitopes of CMV were both used in the study.

Study observations and caveats: Predominance within the ex vivo response was attributable to HLA-C-restricted CMV-specific TCR beta clonotypes. Pooled public TCR beta family frequency picked out CMV carriers with the relevant HLA.

MiXCR, run by TCRdb on the reads, gives a single entry per CDR3 protein. The sample comprises 450,000 to 600,000 distinct CDR3 sequences, roughly 46% of which are singletons, and just under 45% rests with the top ten. This clonotype was found a few times. What it recognizes is unknown. The V end was cut by 8 bases, the J end by 13 bases, with 15 bases between. The germline V gene encodes CDR1 SGHVT and CDR2 SQSDAQ. The CDR3 length is 11 residues. The sample was cultured PBMCs, taken from culture after CMV antigen stimulation. The origin of this receptor is a human donor in good health (CMV status not recorded). Some clones in this sample may be carry-over from other donors' samples. This sequence joins TRBV7-4 and TRBJ2-1; D is possibly TRBD1 (5 bases). The CDR3 reads CASRRGMRQFF. The CDR3 DNA reads as TGTGCCAGCCGAAGGGGAATGAGACAGTTCTTC.